This T cell receptor beta chain was profiled in a study of Ad26.COV2.S vaccination and SARS-CoV-2 variants. Across the study: Each vaccinee took Ad26.COV2.S intramuscularly, once or twice 56 days apart. Study results and caveats: People who got the vaccine had more spike-specific TCR breadth than people who got placebo.

Trimming took 3 bases from V and 8 from J; bases not matched to a gene: 5. In germline, CDR1 is SGDLS, CDR2 YYNGEE. This CDR3 region has 15 residues. Treatment denoted: 15 to 20 received Ad26.COV2.S at low or high dose, single or two shots; roughly five received placebo; per-sample allocation not given. Sampling happened 63 days after the first vaccine or placebo injection. A Boston donor was an adult aged 18-55 years. On this clone: Antigen specificity is unknown.

Produced via immunoSEQ multiplex PCR; TCRdb's table is partial and in-frame only. The table has under 550,000 clones, around 90% seen once. This rearrangement joins TRBV9 to TRBJ2-1; 13 bases align to TRBD2. This TCR came from a person between 18 and 65 years old who received the Ad26.COV2.S COVID-19 vaccine or a placebo. Sample: peripheral blood, taken in a trial of Ad26.COV2.S vaccine versus placebo. CDR3 DNA sequence: TGTGCCAGCAGCGCCGGGACTAGCGGGATCGATGAGCAGTTCTTC. It translates to CASSAGTSGIDEQFF.